Listed here are 14 T cell receptor beta chains from one sample, sequenced in a study of T cell responses to AZD1222 COVID-19 vaccine. Generated by immunoSEQ multiplex PCR, the TCRdb table keeps only in-frame clones and is missing some. The sample includes tens of thousands of clones, about nine tenths seen only once; the top ten take 2% to 3%. Sequences were derived from peripheral blood, sampled on day 0 of AZD1222 vaccination. Source of these receptors: an adult in good health.

V usage is TRBV7-9 and J usage is TRBJ2-3; possibly TRBD1 or TRBD2 for D (6 bases each). From germline, CDR1 is SEHNR and CDR2 FQNEAQ (reference sequence). This CDR3 is 16 amino acids long. Between the trimmed V and J ends, which lost 0 bases and 4 bases, there was a span of 14 bases. The CDR3 coding sequence is TGTGCCAGCAGCTTAGCGGAGGGGGTAATCCCAGATACGCAGTATTTT. Protein product: CASSLAEGVIPDTQYF. The variable domain in full, completed from reference TRBV7-9 and TRBJ2-3, reads DTGVSQNPRHKITKRGQNVTFRCDPISEHNRLYWYRQTLGQGPEFLTYFQNEAQLEKSRLLSDRFSAERPKGSFSTLEIQRTEQGDSAMYLCASSLAEGVIPDTQYFGPGTRLTVL.

This chain joins TRBV9 and TRBJ2-7; D may be TRBD1 (5 bases). Germline V gives CDR1 SGDLS, CDR2 YYNGEE. The CDR3 is 14 residues long. The V gene lost 4 bases and the J gene lost 0 bases, with 11 bases spanning the gap. The CDR3 sequence: CASSPVGASYEQYF. The CDR3 DNA sequence: TGTGCCAGCAGCCCCGTAGGGGCCTCCTACGAGCAGTACTTC.

The V call is TRBV5-6, the J call TRBJ2-7; D unresolved. Per germline, CDR1 SGHDT and CDR2 YYEEEE. This CDR3 is built from 12 residues. Trimming removed 1 base at V and 3 bases at J, with 5 bases between. The CDR3 DNA reads TGTGCCAGCAGCTTGCCGGGCTACGAGCAGTACTTC. It encodes CASSLPGYEQYF.

The chain carries TRBV5-4 and TRBJ1-1; perhaps TRBD1 as D (6 bases). This CDR3 is 14 amino acids long. The V end lost 7 bases, the J end lost 0 bases, and 13 bases lay between the germline ends. Germline V CDR1 and CDR2: SGHNT, YYREEE (reference sequence). This CDR3 is CASGIQGMNTEAFF. CDR3 sequence (DNA): TGTGCCAGCGGGATTCAGGGGATGAACACTGAAGCTTTCTTT.

The chain joins TRBV7-9 to TRBJ1-2; D unresolved. This CDR3 has 13 residues. CDR1 and CDR2 from the germline V gene are SEHNR and FQNEAQ (reference sequence). V dropped 8 bases and J dropped 3 bases, with 13 bases sitting between them. The CDR3 DNA follows: TGTGCCAGCCGGATGCTAATGGACTATGGCTACACCTTC. It encodes CASRMLMDYGYTF.

V gene TRBV19 combines with J gene TRBJ1-2, with D possibly being TRBD1 (5 bases). The CDR3 contains 13 residues. Germline V lookup: CDR1 LNHDA, CDR2 SQIVND (reference sequence). V was clipped by 3 bases and J by 2 bases, with 7 bases between them. The CDR3 is CASSMTVNYGYTF. The CDR3 bases are TGTGCCAGTAGTATGACAGTAAACTATGGCTACACCTTC.

The rearrangement links TRBV19 to TRBJ2-1; 8 positions agree with TRBD2. Germline-derived CDR1 and CDR2 are LNHDA and SQIVND (reference sequence). Trimming cost V 6 bases and J 2 bases; bases outside gene matches: 3. The CDR3 spans 14 residues. The CDR3 is CASRPGLAYNEQFF. CDR3 nucleotide sequence: TGTGCCAGTAGGCCGGGACTAGCCTACAATGAGCAGTTCTTC. Full variable domain (rest looked up from reference TRBV19 and TRBJ2-1): DGGITQSPKYLFRKEGQNVTLSCEQNLNHDAMYWYRQDPGQGLRLIYYSQIVNDFQKGDIAEGYSVSREKKESFPLTVTSAQKNPTAFYLCASRPGLAYNEQFFGPGTRLTVL.

The chain joins TRBV2 to TRBJ2-5; either TRBD1 or TRBD2 may fit D (6 bases each). Germline CDR1 reads SNHLY; CDR2 reads FYNNEI. The germline V and J ends were trimmed by 7 bases and 5 bases, with 17 bases remaining between them. This CDR3 has 14 residues. Written as DNA, the CDR3 is TGTGCCAGCACCCAAGAGGGGGGAGTGGAGACCCAGTACTTC. Translated, it gives CASTQEGGVETQYF.

J is TRBJ1-2 and V is TRBV7-2; no clear D gene. This CDR3 region has 14 residues. From germline, CDR1 is SGHTA and CDR2 FQGNSA. Trimming stripped 6 bases from V and 2 bases from J, with 13 bases between. The CDR3 sequence is CASSQVLGNYGYTF. The CDR3 DNA follows: TGTGCCAGCAGTCAGGTGTTAGGGAACTATGGCTACACCTTC.

The chain links TRBV29-1 to TRBJ2-7; the D call may be TRBD1 or TRBD2 (5 bases each). CDR3 size: 12 residues. Trimming pared 6 bases from V and 3 bases from J, leaving 12 bases between. CDR1 and CDR2 (germline): SQVTM, ANQGSEA. The CDR3 loop is CSVRGQGYEQYF. The DNA for the CDR3 is TGCAGCGTCCGCGGGCAGGGCTACGAGCAGTACTTC.

As DNA, the CDR3 is TGTGCCAGTAGCCCCGGGACTAGCATCAATGAGCAGTTCTTC. Encoded protein: CASSPGTSINEQFF. V usage is TRBV19 and J usage is TRBJ2-1; TRBD2 matches 9 bases. Germline CDR1 reads LNHDA; CDR2 reads SQIVND (reference sequence). J was trimmed by 6 bases and V by 6 bases; bases with no gene match: 6. The CDR3 loop spans 14 amino acids.

The chain carries TRBV11-2 and TRBJ2-7; TRBD1 matches 7 bases. The trim removed 5 bases at V and 0 bases at J, leaving 7 bases unmatched. The CDR3 runs to 15 residues. Germline CDR1 and CDR2: SGHAT and FQNNGV. The CDR3 is CASSTIRTGSYEQYF. The CDR3 DNA is TGTGCCAGCAGCACAATCCGGACAGGCTCCTACGAGCAGTACTTC.

J is TRBJ2-1 and V is TRBV30; D gene ambiguous. V was cut by 2 bases and J by 5 bases, with 7 bases left in between. The CDR3 loop spans 12 amino acids. CDR1 is GTSNPN and CDR2 is SVGIG in the germline V gene (reference sequence). The CDR3 reads CAWSQLDNEQFF. The CDR3 DNA sequence: TGTGCCTGGAGTCAGTTAGACAATGAGCAGTTCTTC.

The V gene is TRBV6-5, the J gene TRBJ1-2, with D perhaps TRBD1 (6 bases). V was shortened by 6 bases and J by 4 bases, with 15 bases between the two germline ends. Germline V gives CDR1 MNHEY, CDR2 SVGAGI. The CDR3 runs to 14 residues. The CDR3 nucleotides read TGTGCCAGCAGCCTAACAGGGATCGGCTATGGCTACACCTTC. It is translated as CASSLTGIGYGYTF.